The 32 T cell receptor beta chains in this list originate from one sample, sequenced in a study of T cell responses to AZD1222 COVID-19 vaccine. The protocol was immunoSEQ multiplex PCR, while the TCRdb copy is restricted to in-frame clones and leaves out a portion. Of about 150,000 clones listed, roughly 85% are singletons. The sequenced sample was peripheral blood, obtained 28 days after the second dose of the MenACWY control vaccine. Receptors originate from an adult who received the MenACWY meningococcal vaccine as a control.

The rearrangement joins TRBV27 to TRBJ2-1; 16 bases agree with TRBD2. Unmatched junction bases numbered 6, after V lost 2 bases and J lost 2 bases. This CDR3 is built from 19 residues. In germline, CDR1 is MNHEY, CDR2 SMNVEV (reference sequence). CDR3 in amino acids: CASSLGTSGGARAYNEQFF. CDR3 nucleotides: TGTGCCAGCAGTTTAGGGACTAGCGGGGGGGCTAGGGCCTACAATGAGCAGTTCTTC.

The chain couples TRBV4-3 to TRBJ1-2, with a weak D call TRBD1 (5 bases). Trimming left V 0 bases short and J 5 bases short, with 19 bases between. This CDR3 has 17 residues. Germline V gene sequence: CDR1 LGHNA, CDR2 YSLEER. CDR3 sequence (DNA): TGCGCCAGCAGCCAAGATATAGGCAGAGGGGAGTTGTATGGCTACACCTTC. It encodes CASSQDIGRGELYGYTF.

The rearrangement uses TRBV28 and TRBJ1-5; a possible D gene is TRBD1 (5 bases). The CDR3 is 12 residues long. Trimming removed 2 bases at V and 7 bases at J, with 6 bases between. Germline V gives CDR1 MDHEN, CDR2 SYDVKM. This CDR3 is CASSLQGQPQHF. As DNA, the CDR3 is TGTGCCAGCAGTTTACAGGGACAGCCCCAGCATTTT.

Here the CDR3 DNA reads TGTGCCAGTAGTATAAGGGACAGCACGAACACCGGGGAGCTGTTTTTT. Translation gives CASSIRDSTNTGELFF. The chain employs TRBV19 and TRBJ2-2; TRBD1 matches 7 bases. CDR1 is LNHDA, CDR2 SQIVND, per germline (reference sequence). The CDR3 extends over 16 amino acids. The junction had 3 bases not matched to a gene; V was cut back by 2 bases and J by 0 bases. The variable domain in full, with the rest retrieved from reference TRBV19 and TRBJ2-2, is DGGITQSPKYLFRKEGQNVTLSCEQNLNHDAMYWYRQDPGQGLRLIYYSQIVNDFQKGDIAEGYSVSREKKESFPLTVTSAQKNPTAFYLCASSIRDSTNTGELFFGEGSRLTVL.

J is TRBJ1-2 and V is TRBV28; 7 bases are a match to TRBD1. This CDR3 contains 14 residues. V gave up 6 bases and J gave up 4 bases; unmatched junction bases: 8. Germline assignment: CDR1 MDHEN and CDR2 SYDVKM. The CDR3 is CASRLEGAGYGYTF. The DNA of the CDR3 is TGTGCCAGCAGACTAGAGGGGGCCGGCTATGGCTACACCTTC.

This rearrangement joins TRBV27 to TRBJ2-2, with 14 bases fitting TRBD2. The CDR3 covers 14 residues. CDR1 and CDR2 (germline): MNHEY, SMNVEV (reference sequence). The DNA of the CDR3 is TGTCCAGAGGGACTAGCGGGAGCAGGCGGGGAGCTGTTTTTT. The encoded protein is CPEGLAGAGGELFF.

V is TRBV7-2 and J is TRBJ1-6; D remains unclear. The CDR3 sequence is 16 residues long. Germline V CDR1 and CDR2: SGHTA, FQGNSA. V was clipped by 3 bases and J by 9 bases, with 18 bases between them. The CDR3 DNA sequence: TGTGCCAGCAGCTTCGGGATCCCCCTCGGCGGTTCACCCCTCCACTTT. Protein sequence: CASSFGIPLGGSPLHF.

The chain links TRBV6-1 to TRBJ2-1, with 9 bases matching TRBD1. Germline lookup yields CDR1 MNHNS and CDR2 SASEGT. The length of the CDR3 is 15 residues. V lost 3 bases and J lost 4; bases outside the gene matches: 4. The CDR3 loop reads CASSEWDRDYNEQFF. The CDR3 bases are TGTGCCAGCAGTGAGTGGGACAGGGATTACAATGAGCAGTTCTTC.

V is TRBV10-3 and J is TRBJ1-2, with 7 bases that match TRBD1. V shed 5 bases, J shed 1 base, and the junction held 7 bases outside the gene matches. Looked up from germline, CDR1 is ENHRY and CDR2 is SYGVKD. The CDR3 is made up of 15 amino acids. The DNA of the CDR3 is TGTGCCATCAGTACAGGGGAGCTCCTTAACTATGGCTACACCTTC. Its translation: CAISTGELLNYGYTF.

This chain joins TRBV5-1 and TRBJ2-1; TRBD2 aligns across 13 bases. Trimming removed 2 bases from V and 9 bases from J; junction bases left unmatched: 5. Germline V gene sequence: CDR1 SGHRS, CDR2 YFSETQ. The length of the CDR3 is 15 residues. The CDR3 coding sequence is TGCGCCAGCAGCTTAGGACTAGCGGGAGAGGTTGAGCAGTTCTTC. Translation gives CASSLGLAGEVEQFF.

This chain links TRBV11-3 with TRBJ2-2; maybe TRBD1 (5 bases). The germline V and J ends were trimmed by 3 bases and 9 bases, with 8 bases remaining between them. The germline V gene has CDR1 SGHNT and CDR2 YENEEA. The CDR3 is made up of 12 amino acids. CDR3 sequence (DNA): TGTGCCAGCAGCTTCGACAGTAGGGAGCTGTTTTTT. Translated: CASSFDSRELFF.

This chain links TRBV7-2 with TRBJ1-6; TRBD1 agrees at 8 bases. CDR1 and CDR2 from the germline V gene are SGHTA and FQGNSA. V lost 5 bases, J lost 5 bases, and 2 bases stayed unmatched. This CDR3 contains 14 residues. The DNA of the CDR3 is TGTGCCAGCAGCCAGACAGGGGATAATTCACCCCTCCACTTT. Protein sequence: CASSQTGDNSPLHF.

V gene TRBV5-8 combines with J gene TRBJ1-5, with TRBD1 matching over 8 bases. Unmatched junction bases numbered 4, after V lost 4 bases and J lost 4 bases. This CDR3 is 14 amino acids long. Germline CDR1 reads SGHTS; CDR2 reads YDEGEE. In DNA form, the CDR3 reads TGTGCCAGCAGCCGGACAGGGAGAAATCAGCCCCAGCATTTT. Protein sequence: CASSRTGRNQPQHF.

The V call is TRBV6-5, the J call TRBJ1-1; maybe TRBD1 (6 bases). This CDR3 is built from 16 residues. V was trimmed by 2 bases and J by 5 bases, leaving 18 bases between them. Germline V CDR1 and CDR2: MNHEY, SVGAGI. The CDR3 bases are TGTGCCAGCAGTTACGGGCTACCAGGGGCAGGAACTGAAGCTTTCTTT. Encoded protein: CASSYGLPGAGTEAFF.

V and J are TRBV11-3 and TRBJ2-7; D call uncertain. V lost 5 bases, J lost 0 bases, and 5 bases lay in between. The CDR3 is 12 residues long. The germline CDR1 and CDR2 sequences are SGHNT and YENEEA. CDR3 loop: CASSLSSYEQYF. The DNA of the CDR3 is TGTGCCAGCAGCCTCAGCTCCTACGAGCAGTACTTC.

The rearrangement uses TRBV5-1 and TRBJ1-2; the D is unclear. The V and J ends lost 0 bases and 3 bases respectively, with 21 bases between them. This CDR3 is built from 18 residues. Germline CDR1 and CDR2: SGHRS and YFSETQ. CDR3 DNA: TGCGCCAGCAGCTTGGTTGGCAGGATAAGTGTGTATGACTATGGCTACACCTTC. Translation gives CASSLVGRISVYDYGYTF.

The chain employs TRBV24-1 and TRBJ1-5; 9 bases are a match to TRBD1. From germline, CDR1 is KGHDR and CDR2 SFDVKD. The CDR3 has 16 amino acids. The ends lost 9 bases at V and 6 bases at J; junction bases unmatched: 14. The CDR3 DNA is TGTGCCACCCAGGCCCACCTGGGACAGGGCTCTCAGCCCCAGCATTTT. Its protein is CATQAHLGQGSQPQHF.

This clone was seen a single time. CDR3 in DNA: TGCACCAGCAGCCGCCACAGATTTTCCCGCCTCGAGCAGTACGTC. This translates into CTSSRHRFSRLEQYV. The chain is built from TRBV1 and TRBJ2-7; TRBD1, the D gene given by the table, was not confirmed from the DNA. TRBV1 corresponds to a pseudogene. The CDR3 covers 15 residues.

This chain connects TRBV14 to TRBJ2-7; 16 bases align to TRBD2. CDR3 length: 16 residues. With V trimmed by 4 bases and J by 9 bases, 9 bases remained unmatched. Germline V gives CDR1 SGHDN, CDR2 FVKESK. The CDR3 DNA follows: TGTGCCAGCAGCCCCCCGGGACTAGCGGGAGGGCGTCGGCAGTACTTC. It translates to CASSPPGLAGGRRQYF.

This chain links TRBV11-3 with TRBJ2-2; 8 bases are shared with TRBD1. Germline lookup yields CDR1 SGHNT and CDR2 YENEEA. This CDR3 region has 16 residues. The V and J ends lost 8 bases and 7 bases, in that order; junction bases with no gene match: 15. CDR3 nucleotides: TGTGCCAGCCAGGGAGCACGGACAGGGTTTAGCGGGGAGCTGTTTTTT. Protein sequence: CASQGARTGFSGELFF.

This chain links TRBV19 with TRBJ1-5; TRBD1 is a possible D gene (5 bases). The germline V gene has CDR1 LNHDA and CDR2 SQIVND (reference sequence). The CDR3 has 14 residues. The germline V and J ends were trimmed by 6 bases and 3 bases, with 12 bases remaining between them. CDR3 loop: CASRLYRLNQPQHF. The CDR3 DNA is TGTGCCAGTAGATTGTACAGGCTCAATCAGCCCCAGCATTTT.

The rearrangement links TRBV5-4 to TRBJ1-4, with 11 bases lining up with TRBD1. This CDR3 contains 16 residues. Germline CDR1 is SGHNT and CDR2 is YYREEE (reference sequence). Trimming cost V 4 bases and J 6 bases; bases outside gene matches: 8. The CDR3: CASSGGQGVRDEKLFF. The CDR3 DNA sequence: TGTGCCAGCAGCGGGGGACAGGGGGTTCGGGATGAAAAACTGTTTTTT.

The genes are TRBV4-3 and TRBJ1-5; perhaps TRBD1 as D (5 bases). Germline V gene sequence: CDR1 LGHNA, CDR2 YSLEER. This CDR3 contains 15 residues. V lost 0 bases and J 0 bases, leaving 6 bases between the germline ends. The DNA for the CDR3 is TGCGCCAGCAGCCAAGACAGGGTTAGCAATCAGCCCCAGCATTTT. Translation gives CASSQDRVSNQPQHF.

The CDR3 sequence: CASSSTGDRGNTIYF. As DNA, the CDR3 is TGTGCCAGCAGCTCAACAGGGGATCGTGGAAACACCATATATTTT. This chain links TRBV6-6 with TRBJ1-3; 7 nucleotides agree with TRBD1. V shed 6 bases, J shed 3 bases, and the junction held 8 bases outside the gene matches. The CDR3 sequence is 15 residues long. Germline values: CDR1 MNHNY, CDR2 SVGAGI (reference sequence).

This chain joins TRBV6-1 and TRBJ1-3, with D unclear. V lost 3 bases and J 0 bases, leaving 9 bases between the germline ends. Germline V lookup: CDR1 MNHNS, CDR2 SASEGT. The CDR3 sequence is 15 residues long. The CDR3 DNA is TGTGCCAGCAGTGAGGGCTCGAGCTCTGGAAACACCATATATTTT. It codes for CASSEGSSSGNTIYF.

This clone was recorded once. V is TRBV19 and J is TRBJ2-7; D not certain. V shed 0 bases and J shed 0 bases, with 9 bases lying between them. The CDR3 contains 15 residues. Germline-derived CDR1 and CDR2 are LNHDA and SQIVND (reference sequence). The CDR3 DNA sequence: TGTGCCAGTAGTATAGACGGATTTAGCTCCTACGAGCAGTACTTC. It codes for CASSIDGFSSYEQYF.

This clone was picked up one time. J is TRBJ2-6 and V is TRBV5-1; 9 nucleotides agree with TRBD2. After removal of 4 bases from V and 2 bases from J, the junction contained 19 bases not matched to a gene. Germline V gene sequence: CDR1 SGHRS, CDR2 YFSETQ. The CDR3 has 21 amino acids. CDR3 sequence: CASSPRTTSGGLLTGANVLTF. CDR3 coding DNA: TGCGCCAGCAGCCCTCGGACAACAAGCGGGGGGCTATTGACTGGGGCCAACGTCCTGACTTTC.

CDR3: CASSNDRVLAGEKGTDTQYF. The CDR3 nucleotides are TGCGCCAGCAGCAACGACAGGGTGCTAGCGGGAGAAAAGGGCACAGATACGCAGTATTTT. This rearrangement joins TRBV5-1 to TRBJ2-3; 10 nucleotides line up with TRBD2. Germline lookup yields CDR1 SGHRS and CDR2 YFSETQ. CDR3 length: 20 residues. J gave up 1 base and V 4 bases, and 18 bases lay outside the gene matches.

The rearrangement links TRBV12-3 or TRBV12-4 to TRBJ1-1, with 7 positions matching TRBD1. The trim removed 4 bases at V and 8 bases at J, leaving 7 bases unmatched. The CDR3 has 13 amino acids. This CDR3 is CASSSGPDREAFF. CDR3 DNA: TGTGCCAGCAGTTCTGGCCCGGACAGGGAAGCTTTCTTT.

The V and J genes are TRBV12-5 and TRBJ1-2, with a tentative D call TRBD1 (5 bases). The CDR3 is 18 amino acids. CDR1 LGHNT and CDR2 FRNRAP come from the germline V gene. Deletions cut 1 base from V and 1 base from J, with 19 bases between. CDR3: CASGLASWGPTRNYGYTF. The CDR3 DNA sequence: TGTGCTAGTGGTTTGGCGAGCTGGGGCCCCACGCGTAACTATGGCTACACCTTC.

The sample holds many counts of this clone. Other DNA sequences in the sample encode the same CDR3. V usage is TRBV29-1 and J usage is TRBJ2-5; perhaps D is TRBD1 or TRBD2 (5 bases each). Trimming cost V 3 bases and J 5 bases, with 7 bases left between them. CDR3 length: 11 amino acids. Per germline, CDR1 SQVTM and CDR2 ANQGSEA. CDR3 sequence: CSVERGETQYF. In nucleotides, the CDR3 is TGCAGCGTTGAGAGGGGTGAGACCCAGTACTTC.

The rearrangement links TRBV7-2 to TRBJ2-1, with TRBD2 matching 10 bases. Per the germline V gene, CDR1 is SGHTA and CDR2 is FQGNSA. Unmatched junction bases numbered 8, after V lost 3 bases and J lost 6 bases. This CDR3 has 16 amino acids. In DNA form, the CDR3 reads TGTGCCAGCAGCTTCTTAAGCGGGAGGGCCTTCAATGAGCAGTTCTTC. Translating it yields CASSFLSGRAFNEQFF. Full variable domain (outside the CDR3, taken from reference TRBV7-2 and TRBJ2-1): GAGVSQSPSNKVTEKGKDVELRCDPISGHTALYWYRQSLGQGLEFLIYFQGNSAPDKSGLPSDRFSAERTGGSVSTLTIQRTQQEDSAVYLCASSFLSGRAFNEQFFGPGTRLTVL.